Here is one TCR beta chain with its context. As yet, its antigen is unknown. MiXCR, run by TCRdb on the multiplex PCR reads, gives a single entry per CDR3 protein. This table holds some 230,000 distinct CDR3 sequences, 30% to 35% found once. This specimen comes from a study of breast tumors, draining lymph nodes, adjacent tissues. Regarding the study as a whole: Tumor T cell lymph node origin was a supported hypothesis, not proven. The data were judged consistent with most tumor T cells coming from lymph node and expanding in tumor. Compared with lymph nodes, tumors were less diverse; compared with nontumor tissue, more.

The lymph nodes were axillary draining lymph nodes from breast cancer patients. The receptor was isolated from a female donor with breast cancer. Some clones in this sample may be carry-over from other donors' samples. What was sequenced was axillary lymph node tissue.

CDR3 in DNA: TGTGCCAGCAGCCAGGGCGGCACCGGGGAGAGGAATCAGCCCCAGCATTTT. This translates into CASSQGGTGERNQPQHF. The chain is built from TRBV7-9 and TRBJ1-5; a possible D gene is TRBD1 (5 bases). The germline gives CDR1 SEHNR, CDR2 FQNEAQ (reference sequence). The V gene lost 5 bases and the J gene lost 4 bases, with 21 bases spanning the gap. This CDR3 region has 17 residues.